This TCR beta chain was captured in a study of type 1 regulatory T cells (dated by TCRdb to about 2021). In the study overall: The study characterized an in vitro protocol that generated a Tr1-enriched, alloantigen-specific CD4 T cell product named T-allo10. Patients with hematological malignancies who were receiving allogeneic hematopoietic stem cell transplantation were the group in which T-allo10 was being clinically evaluated.

The sample was run on an Illumina MiSeq. TCRdb ran its own pipeline on the public reads, namely fastp trimming at Q25 and MiXCR clone calling, and kept in-frame beta chains. Every CDR3 protein is listed once, alongside the most common genes and DNA of its rows. The sample has roughly 20,000 distinct CDR3 sequences on record, about a tenth of them singletons. Jointly, the top ten make up about 2.7% of the sample. This clonotype was seen many times. The antigen it recognizes is unknown. No clone much larger than this one lies a single base away; base qualities are absent. The sequence came from a human donor in good health. Source material: CD4+ T cells, either the whole sample or a sorted fraction (not recorded which).

The sequence in DNA is TGTGCCACTCTCGGGGAGTCTTATAAACCCGGGGAGCTGTTTTTT. Protein translation: CATLGESYKPGELFF. The sequence is built from TRBV6-5 and TRBJ2-2; TRBD2 is perhaps the D gene, given 5 matching bases. The germline V gene yields MNHEY for CDR1 and SVGAGI for CDR2. The CDR3, cysteine through phenylalanine, is 15 amino acids long. Of all the DNA, just the CDR3 is kept, 45 bases in frame from base 1. V gives up 10 bases and J gives up 6 bases, and the segment between their germline ends measures 21 bases.